The 30 T cell receptor beta chains listed next were all sequenced from one sample in a study of shared clonotypes between healthy human individuals. Clones were read by immunoSEQ multiplex PCR, and TCRdb kept only the in-frame ones, dropping some. The sample gives around 1.9 million clones, roughly 95% of which show up once; about 1.7% is in the top ten. CD45RO-negative cells were positively selected for CCR7, leaving out terminally differentiated effector memory CD45RA+ cells. The specimen sequenced was naive CD8+ T cells from PBMCs. These receptor sequences come from a man between 18 and 29 years old in good health. Some clones in this sample may be carry-over from other donors' samples.

A word on this clone: The sample has other DNA sequences that encode this CDR3 too. Here the CDR3 DNA reads TGTGCCAGCTCCCCCGGGACTAGCGTCACAGATACGCAGTATTTT. Encoded protein: CASSPGTSVTDTQYF. The V call is TRBV28, the J call TRBJ2-3, with 10 bases identical to TRBD2. CDR1 and CDR2 (germline): MDHEN, SYDVKM. The CDR3 is 15 amino acids. Trimming took 8 bases from V and 2 from J; bases not matched to a gene: 7.

The chain links TRBV6-6 to TRBJ2-7, with D possibly being TRBD1 or TRBD2 (5 bases each). CDR1 MNHNY and CDR2 SVGAGI come from the germline V gene (reference sequence). Trimming took off 5 bases at V and 1 base at J, with 18 bases between the two ends. The CDR3 totals 16 residues. CDR3: CASSPLSGRFSYEQYF. Written as DNA, the CDR3 is TGTGCCAGCAGTCCCTTATCGGGGCGCTTTTCCTACGAGCAGTACTTC.

This chain links TRBV7-2 with TRBJ2-1, with D possibly called TRBD1 or TRBD2 (5 bases each). Trimming pared 5 bases from V and 9 bases from J, leaving 20 bases between. This CDR3 region has 15 residues. Germline-derived CDR1 and CDR2 are SGHTA and FQGNSA. The DNA of the CDR3 is TGTGCCAGCAGCCTACTGGGGACCGGGGCCCGTGAGCAGTTCTTC. Its translation: CASSLLGTGAREQFF.

This clone occurred once. V usage is TRBV30 and J usage is TRBJ1-2; D call uncertain. The CDR3 covers 15 residues. Germline CDR1 reads GTSNPN; CDR2 reads SVGIG (reference sequence). V was shortened by 3 bases and J by 5 bases, with 19 bases between the two germline ends. The chain's CDR3 is CAWRTIRVNVYGYTF. CDR3 bases: TGTGCCTGGAGGACCATCCGGGTGAACGTTTATGGCTACACCTTC. Filled out from reference TRBV30 and TRBJ1-2, the complete variable domain reads SQTIHQWPATLVQPVGSPLSLECTVEGTSNPNLYWYRQAAGRGLQLLFYSVGIGQISSEVPQNLSASRPQDRQFILSSKKLLLSDSGFYLCAWRTIRVNVYGYTFGSGTRLTVV.

The gene calls are TRBV9 and TRBJ2-7; 13 bases map to TRBD2. J lost 0 bases, V lost 3 bases, and 6 bases had no gene match. This CDR3 is 17 amino acids long. Germline-derived CDR1 and CDR2 are SGDLS and YYNGEE. The CDR3 here is CASSGQGTSGASYEQYF. The DNA for the CDR3 is TGTGCCAGCAGCGGACAAGGGACTAGCGGGGCCTCCTACGAGCAGTACTTC.

The chain joins TRBV29-1 to TRBJ1-2; possibly TRBD1 for D (5 bases). There are 12 residues in the CDR3. CDR1 is SQVTM and CDR2 is ANQGSEA in the germline V gene. V was trimmed by 6 bases and J by 5 bases, leaving 13 bases between them. CDR3: CSVGEAAYGYTF. Written as DNA, the CDR3 is TGCAGCGTAGGGGAGGCAGCTTATGGCTACACCTTC.

As concerns this clone: Within the sample, other DNA sequences also encode this same CDR3. The chain couples TRBV5-1 to TRBJ2-5; D is possibly TRBD2 (5 bases). The V and J ends lost 4 bases and 1 base respectively, with 11 bases between them. CDR1 SGHRS and CDR2 YFSETQ come from the germline V gene. The CDR3 extends over 14 amino acids. The chain's CDR3 is CASSPWTVQETQYF. Here the CDR3 DNA reads TGCGCCAGCAGCCCGTGGACTGTCCAAGAGACCCAGTACTTC.

This rearrangement joins TRBV7-9 to TRBJ1-4; possibly TRBD1 for D (6 bases). The CDR3 spans 17 residues. Germline V gives CDR1 SEHNR, CDR2 FQNEAQ (reference sequence). V was cut by 5 bases and J by 8 bases, with 24 bases left in between. CDR3 amino acids: CASSHTGRPRGVEKLFF. CDR3 in DNA: TGTGCCAGCAGCCACACGGGGCGGCCAAGGGGGGTCGAAAAACTGTTTTTT.

This clone was seen only once. This specimen includes other DNA sequences encoding the same CDR3. The chain recombines TRBV4-1 with TRBJ2-1; 9 bases align to TRBD2. From germline, CDR1 is MGHRA and CDR2 YSYEKL. Losses at the gene ends were 1 base for V and 3 bases for J; bases not matched to a gene: 1. The CDR3 loop spans 15 amino acids. Written as DNA, the CDR3 is TGCGCCAGCAGCCAAGCTAGCGGGGTCTACAATGAGCAGTTCTTC. It encodes CASSQASGVYNEQFF.

About this clone itself: The sample has other DNA sequences that encode this CDR3 too. The rearrangement joins TRBV4-1 to TRBJ2-7; D is tentatively TRBD1 or TRBD2 (5 bases each). The CDR3 runs 13 residues. The germline CDR1 and CDR2 sequences are MGHRA and YSYEKL. V gave up 4 bases and J gave up 4 bases, with 11 bases separating them. In DNA, the CDR3 is TGCGCCAGCAGCCCGCCGGGGCCTTACGAGCAGTACTTC. Protein: CASSPPGPYEQYF.

The CDR3 coding sequence is TGTGCCAGCTACCCAAGGGTAGACAGCTCCTACGAGCAGTACTTC. This sequence encodes CASYPRVDSSYEQYF. This chain connects TRBV28 to TRBJ2-7; the D gene is possibly TRBD1 (5 bases). This CDR3 has 15 residues. Trimming left V 8 bases short and J 0 bases short, with 17 bases between. Germline V CDR1 and CDR2: MDHEN, SYDVKM.

The rearrangement joins TRBV7-3 to TRBJ2-3, with D possibly called TRBD1 or TRBD2 (5 bases each). The CDR3 extends over 13 amino acids. V was pared by 5 bases and J by 4 bases, with 10 bases between. Germline V gives CDR1 SGHTA, CDR2 FQGTGA. The CDR3 reads CASSQRGADTQYF. In nucleotides, the CDR3 is TGTGCCAGCAGCCAGAGGGGAGCAGATACGCAGTATTTT.

This clone appeared a single time. The V call is TRBV7-6, the J call TRBJ2-1; 7 positions agree with TRBD1. CDR3 size: 17 residues. V was clipped by 1 base and J by 3 bases; unmatched bases: 9. Germline V gene sequence: CDR1 SGHVS, CDR2 FNYEAQ. The CDR3 region is CASSLVEPTGNYNEQFF. Written as DNA, the CDR3 is TGTGCCAGCAGCTTAGTAGAACCGACAGGGAACTACAATGAGCAGTTCTTC. Looking up the rest from reference TRBV7-6 and TRBJ2-1 gives the full variable domain: GAGVSQSPRYKVTKRGQDVALRCDPISGHVSLYWYRQALGQGPEFLTYFNYEAQQDKSGLPNDRFSAERPEGSISTLTIQRTEQRDSAMYRCASSLVEPTGNYNEQFFGPGTRLTVL.

This clone was seen a few times. Other DNA sequences within the sample encode an identical CDR3. V usage is TRBV27 and J usage is TRBJ1-1, with unresolved D. V dropped 3 bases and J dropped 1 base, with 9 bases sitting between them. Germline V gene sequence: CDR1 MNHEY, CDR2 SMNVEV (reference sequence). The length of the CDR3 is 14 residues. The CDR3 DNA sequence: TGTGCCAGCAGTTTGCGACAAGCGAACACTGAAGCTTTCTTT. Residues: CASSLRQANTEAFF.

The V gene is TRBV5-1, the J gene TRBJ2-2; the D gene is possibly TRBD2 (6 bases). This CDR3 comprises 15 residues. Trimming pared 4 bases from V and 3 bases from J, leaving 13 bases between. CDR1 is SGHRS and CDR2 is YFSETQ in the germline V gene. DNA of the CDR3: TGCGCCAGCAGCCCGCCGGGGGATTACACCGGGGAGCTGTTTTTT. It translates to CASSPPGDYTGELFF.

The V and J genes are TRBV27 and TRBJ2-7; D might be TRBD2 (6 bases). This CDR3 region has 16 residues. V gave up 0 bases and J gave up 1 base, with 13 bases separating them. Germline-derived CDR1 and CDR2 are MNHEY and SMNVEV (reference sequence). As DNA, the CDR3 is TGTGCCAGCAGTTTATCGTACGGGAGTGTGTCCTACGAGCAGTACTTC. The encoded protein is CASSLSYGSVSYEQYF.

V and J are TRBV27 and TRBJ1-5, with TRBD1 matching 7 bases. The CDR3 is made up of 15 amino acids. Unmatched junction bases numbered 10, after V lost 4 bases and J lost 7 bases. From germline, CDR1 is MNHEY and CDR2 SMNVEV (reference sequence). The CDR3 nucleotides read TGTGCCAGCAGTTGGGGAGACAGGGTCATACAGCCCCAGCATTTT. Translation gives CASSWGDRVIQPQHF.

The rearrangement joins TRBV27 to TRBJ2-7; TRBD2 aligns across 8 bases. CDR3 length: 13 amino acids. V shed 3 bases and J 7 bases; nucleotides not matched to a gene: 5. Germline values: CDR1 MNHEY, CDR2 SMNVEV (reference sequence). The CDR3 protein is CASSFGGAGEQYF. The CDR3 DNA reads TGTGCCAGCAGTTTCGGGGGGGCCGGTGAGCAGTACTTC.

This clone was recorded only once. V gene TRBV28 combines with J gene TRBJ1-1; D is ambiguous. Germline CDR1 is MDHEN and CDR2 is SYDVKM. V was trimmed by 7 bases and J by 6 bases, leaving 12 bases between them. This CDR3 has 12 residues. The CDR3 here is CASTGIRAEAFF. The CDR3 DNA reads TGTGCCAGCACCGGTATTCGGGCTGAAGCTTTCTTT.

This clone was observed a handful of times. Other DNA sequences in this specimen translate into the identical CDR3. The chain has TRBV7-9 and TRBJ2-1; tentatively, D is TRBD1 or TRBD2 (5 bases each). Germline assignment: CDR1 SEHNR and CDR2 FQNEAQ (reference sequence). The CDR3 is 13 residues long. Trimming took off 3 bases at V and 4 bases at J, with 7 bases between the two ends. In DNA form, the CDR3 reads TGTGCCAGCAGCTTGGGACCGTACAATGAGCAGTTCTTC. It specifies CASSLGPYNEQFF.

This sequence joins TRBV14 and TRBJ1-2; TRBD1 matches 7 bases. This CDR3 has 13 amino acids. Germline V gene data show CDR1 as SGHDN and CDR2 as FVKESK. The V segment lost 1 base and the J segment 7 bases; nucleotides outside the gene matches: 3. The CDR3 sequence is CASSQVDRAGYTF. CDR3 DNA sequence: TGTGCCAGCAGCCAAGTCGACAGGGCTGGCTACACCTTC.

The chain employs TRBV12-5 and TRBJ1-2; D is uncertain. This CDR3 comprises 13 residues. V lost 3 bases and J lost 0, with 5 bases in between. The V gene's germline CDR1 is LGHNT and CDR2 FRNRAP. This CDR3 reads CASGFEANYGYTF. The CDR3 DNA reads as TGTGCTAGTGGTTTTGAGGCTAACTATGGCTACACCTTC.

V and J are TRBV7-2 and TRBJ2-7, with unresolved D. The V gene's germline CDR1 is SGHTA and CDR2 FQGNSA. The CDR3 runs 14 residues. Trimming cost V 1 base and J 3 bases, with 10 bases left between them. The CDR3 DNA sequence: TGTGCCAGCAGCTTAGTTTTGGGGAACTACGAGCAGTACTTC. This gives the protein CASSLVLGNYEQYF.

The chain couples TRBV18 to TRBJ2-7; 8 nucleotides agree with TRBD1. The CDR3 has 15 residues. CDR1 and CDR2 from the germline V gene are KGHSH and LQKENI. V gave up 0 bases and J gave up 6 bases; unmatched junction bases: 7. CDR3 in amino acids: CASSPPGTGILEQYF. DNA for the CDR3: TGTGCCAGCTCACCACCCGGGACAGGAATTCTCGAGCAGTACTTC. Together with reference TRBV18 and TRBJ2-7, the CDR3 gives the full variable domain: NAGVMQNPRHLVRRRGQEARLRCSPMKGHSHVYWYRQLPEEGLKFMVYLQKENIIDESGMPKERFSAEFPKEGPSILRIQQVVRGDSAAYFCASSPPGTGILEQYFGPGTRLTVT.

J is TRBJ1-1 and V is TRBV4-1; D call uncertain. Trimming stripped 3 bases from V and 0 bases from J, with 11 bases between. The CDR3 runs to 15 residues. The germline gives CDR1 MGHRA, CDR2 YSYEKL. The CDR3 DNA sequence: TGCGCCAGCAGCCAGAAGAGGGAGATGAACACTGAAGCTTTCTTT. Translating gives CASSQKREMNTEAFF.

The chain links TRBV5-5 to TRBJ1-5, with D tentatively TRBD1 (5 bases). Germline lookup yields CDR1 SGHKS and CDR2 YYEKEE (reference sequence). V lost 5 bases to trimming and J lost 3 bases, with 12 bases between them. The CDR3 is 14 amino acids. This CDR3 reads CASRAAGHNQPQHF. The DNA of the CDR3 is TGTGCCAGCAGGGCGGCAGGGCACAATCAGCCCCAGCATTTT.

The chain joins TRBV9 to TRBJ1-1; D may be TRBD1 (5 bases). V shed 0 bases and J shed 1 base, with 10 bases lying between them. Germline CDR1 and CDR2: SGDLS and YYNGEE. The CDR3 covers 15 residues. The CDR3 sequence: CASSVEPGTNTEAFF. CDR3 DNA: TGTGCCAGCAGCGTAGAGCCAGGGACGAACACTGAAGCTTTCTTT.

The rearrangement links TRBV5-8 to TRBJ2-7; weak D call: TRBD2 (6 bases). Trimming removed 5 bases at V and 0 bases at J, with 15 bases between. CDR3 length equals 15 residues. Germline lookup yields CDR1 SGHTS and CDR2 YDEGEE. DNA for the CDR3: TGTGCCAGCAGGGGTTTAAGTAGCGGCTCCTACGAGCAGTACTTC. This encodes CASRGLSSGSYEQYF.

The chain recombines TRBV9 with TRBJ2-1; 7 bases are a match to TRBD1. Germline loops: CDR1 SGDLS, CDR2 YYNGEE. The junction had 5 bases not matched to a gene; V was cut back by 3 bases and J by 5 bases. The CDR3 is 14 residues long. The CDR3 reads CASSERDRHNEQFF. The CDR3 region has the DNA TGTGCCAGCAGCGAACGGGACAGACACAATGAGCAGTTCTTC.

V is TRBV11-2 and J is TRBJ2-5, with TRBD2 as a possible D gene (7 bases). The CDR3 runs to 15 residues. In germline, CDR1 is SGHAT, CDR2 FQNNGV. V lost 5 bases and J 4 bases, leaving 17 bases between the germline ends. CDR3 in amino acids: CASSPRGGVRETQYF. In DNA form, the CDR3 reads TGTGCCAGCAGCCCACGAGGGGGGGTTCGAGAGACCCAGTACTTC.